This TCR beta chain was captured by sequencing in a study of blood T cell repertoires in COVID-19. At the level of the study: Sources were T cells, B-cell-depleted T cells, or PBMCs; the material itself was cDNA or gDNA.

Germline CDR1 SGHTA, CDR2 FQGTGA. Trimming cost V 0 bases and J 3 bases, with 8 bases left between them. The CDR3 is 15 amino acids. Profiled with immunoSEQ multiplex PCR; TCRdb holds only in-frame clones, not every one. The table records some 380,000 clones, around 87% of them present only once. The source of this sequence is a man younger than 35 with active or convalescent COVID-19. This rearrangement joins TRBV7-3 to TRBJ2-2; a possible D gene is TRBD2 (5 bases). The sample was peripheral blood. The CDR3 here is CASSLTGSDTGELFF. The CDR3 bases are TGTGCCAGCAGCTTAACAGGGAGCGACACCGGGGAGCTGTTTTTT. Together with reference TRBV7-3 and TRBJ2-2, the CDR3 gives the full variable domain: GAGVSQTPSNKVTEKGKYVELRCDPISGHTALYWYRQSLGQGPEFLIYFQGTGAADDSGLPNDRFFAVRPEGSVSTLKIQRTERGDSAVYLCASSLTGSDTGELFFGEGSRLTVL.